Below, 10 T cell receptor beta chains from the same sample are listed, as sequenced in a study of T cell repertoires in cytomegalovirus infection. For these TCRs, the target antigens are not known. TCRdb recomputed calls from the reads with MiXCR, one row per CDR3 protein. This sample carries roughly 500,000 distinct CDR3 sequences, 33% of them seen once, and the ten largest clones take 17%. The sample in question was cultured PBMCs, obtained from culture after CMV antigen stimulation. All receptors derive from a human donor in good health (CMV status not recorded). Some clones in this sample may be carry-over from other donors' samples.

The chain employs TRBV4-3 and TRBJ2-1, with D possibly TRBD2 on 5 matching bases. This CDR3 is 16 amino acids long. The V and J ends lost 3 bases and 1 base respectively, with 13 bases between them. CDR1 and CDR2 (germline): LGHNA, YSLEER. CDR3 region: CASSHVGRGSYNEQFF. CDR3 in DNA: TGCGCCAGCAGCCACGTGGGCCGAGGGTCCTACAATGAGCAGTTCTTC.

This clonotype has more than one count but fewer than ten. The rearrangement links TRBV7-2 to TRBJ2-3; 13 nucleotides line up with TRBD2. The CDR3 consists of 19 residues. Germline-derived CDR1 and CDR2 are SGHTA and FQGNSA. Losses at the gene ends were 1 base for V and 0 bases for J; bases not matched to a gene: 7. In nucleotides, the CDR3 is TGTGCCAGCAGCTTAGTGGGACTAGCGGGGACGCCTAGCACAGATACGCAGTATTTT. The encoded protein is CASSLVGLAGTPSTDTQYF.

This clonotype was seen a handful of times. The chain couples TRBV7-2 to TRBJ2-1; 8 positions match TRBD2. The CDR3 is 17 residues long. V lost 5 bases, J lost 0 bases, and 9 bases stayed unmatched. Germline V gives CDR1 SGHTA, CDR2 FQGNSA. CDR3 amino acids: CASSPGRGRGSYNEQFF. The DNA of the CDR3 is TGTGCCAGCAGCCCCGGGAGGGGGAGGGGCTCCTACAATGAGCAGTTCTTC.

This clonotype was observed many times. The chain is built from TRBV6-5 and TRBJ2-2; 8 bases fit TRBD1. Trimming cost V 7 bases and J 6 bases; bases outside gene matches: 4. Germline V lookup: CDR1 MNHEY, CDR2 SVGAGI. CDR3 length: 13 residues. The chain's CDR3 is CASKQGAPGELFF. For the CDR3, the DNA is TGTGCCAGCAAGCAGGGGGCGCCCGGGGAGCTGTTTTTT.

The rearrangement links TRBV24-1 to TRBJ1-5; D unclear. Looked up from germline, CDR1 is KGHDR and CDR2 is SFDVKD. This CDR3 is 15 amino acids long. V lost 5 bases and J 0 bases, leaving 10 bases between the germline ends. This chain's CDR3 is CATSGGGNSNQPQHF. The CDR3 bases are TGTGCCACCAGTGGAGGAGGGAATAGCAATCAGCCCCAGCATTTT.

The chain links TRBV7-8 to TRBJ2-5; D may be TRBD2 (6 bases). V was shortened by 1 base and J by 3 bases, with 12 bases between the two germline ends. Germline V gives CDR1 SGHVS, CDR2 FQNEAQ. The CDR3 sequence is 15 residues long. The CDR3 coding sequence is TGTGCCAGCAGCTTAGAGGGACTGTCAAAAGAGACCCAGTACTTC. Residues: CASSLEGLSKETQYF.

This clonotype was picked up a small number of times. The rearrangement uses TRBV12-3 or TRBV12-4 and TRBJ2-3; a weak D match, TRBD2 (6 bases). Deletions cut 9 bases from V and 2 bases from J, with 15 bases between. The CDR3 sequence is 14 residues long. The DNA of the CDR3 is TGTGCCAGTCACACCGGCGGGATCACAGATACGCAGTATTTT. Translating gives CASHTGGITDTQYF.

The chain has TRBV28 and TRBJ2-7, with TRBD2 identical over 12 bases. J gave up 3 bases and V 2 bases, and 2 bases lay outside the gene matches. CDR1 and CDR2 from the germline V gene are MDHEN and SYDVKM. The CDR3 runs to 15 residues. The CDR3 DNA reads TGTGCCAGCAGTTTACCGACTAGCGGGAGCTACGAGCAGTACTTC. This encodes CASSLPTSGSYEQYF.

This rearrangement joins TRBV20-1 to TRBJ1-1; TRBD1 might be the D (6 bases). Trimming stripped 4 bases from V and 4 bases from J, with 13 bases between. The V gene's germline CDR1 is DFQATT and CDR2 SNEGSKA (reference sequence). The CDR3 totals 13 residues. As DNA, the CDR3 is TGCAGTGCTAACCGGGACACGAGCACTGAAGCTTTCTTT. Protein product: CSANRDTSTEAFF.

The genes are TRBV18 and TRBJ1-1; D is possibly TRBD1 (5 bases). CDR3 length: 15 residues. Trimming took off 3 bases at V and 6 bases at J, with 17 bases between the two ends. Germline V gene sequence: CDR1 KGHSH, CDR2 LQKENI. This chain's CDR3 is CASSPGDGARAEAFF. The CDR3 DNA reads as TGTGCCAGCTCACCGGGGGACGGGGCGAGGGCTGAAGCTTTCTTT. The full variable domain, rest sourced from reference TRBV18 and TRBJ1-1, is NAGVMQNPRHLVRRRGQEARLRCSPMKGHSHVYWYRQLPEEGLKFMVYLQKENIIDESGMPKERFSAEFPKEGPSILRIQQVVRGDSAAYFCASSPGDGARAEAFFGQGTRLTVV.